One and the same sample provided the 9 T cell receptor beta chains below, sequenced in a study of CD8 T cells in ankylosing spondylitis. The antigens of these receptors remain unknown. Study-level results: Characteristic of ankylosing spondylitis blood, it appeared, was a TCR beta motif comprising eight highly homologous variants.

TCRdb reprocessed the 5' RACE reads via MiXCR and lists one record per CDR3 protein. The sample includes about 200,000 distinct CDR3 sequences, roughly 6.6% of them seen just once. Sequencing was done on a sample of blood, either unsorted or a sorted T cell fraction (not recorded which). The receptors originated from a male donor with ankylosing spondylitis.

This clonotype has just a few counts. The CDR3 DNA follows: TGTGCCAGCACCCGTATGGGGGAGGGCCGGGATGAGCAGTTCTTC. Translation: CASTRMGEGRDEQFF. J is TRBJ2-1 and V is TRBV7-6, with TRBD2 matching over 7 bases. V shed 7 bases and J 8 bases; nucleotides not matched to a gene: 14. The CDR3 loop spans 15 amino acids. Germline V CDR1 and CDR2: SGHVS, FNYEAQ.

The V call is TRBV19, the J call TRBJ1-5; D call uncertain. Trimming pared 5 bases from V and 5 bases from J, leaving 13 bases between. Germline loops: CDR1 LNHDA, CDR2 SQIVND (reference sequence). The CDR3 length is 14 residues. CDR3 in DNA: TGTGCCAGTAGTCCGACGGACGGTTATCAGCCCCAGCATTTT. Amino acids: CASSPTDGYQPQHF.

This clonotype was observed many times. The V gene is TRBV7-9, the J gene TRBJ2-1; D not certain. CDR3 length: 10 residues. Trimming shortened V by 1 base and J by 10 bases, and 2 bases separated the two germline ends. Germline V lookup: CDR1 SEHNR, CDR2 FQNEAQ (reference sequence). The CDR3 region is CASSLEEQFF. The CDR3 DNA reads TGTGCCAGCAGCTTAGAGGAGCAGTTCTTC.

This clonotype came up a few times. The rearrangement joins TRBV6-2 or TRBV6-3 to TRBJ2-3; D is undetermined. Germline CDR1 MNHEY, CDR2 SVGEGT. Trimming pared 0 bases from V and 2 bases from J, leaving 6 bases between. CDR3 size: 14 residues. The chain's CDR3 is CASSYSGNTDTQYF. The CDR3 nucleotides are TGTGCCAGCAGTTACTCGGGTAACACAGATACGCAGTATTTT.

This clonotype was observed at least ten times. This chain connects TRBV4-3 to TRBJ1-1; D ambiguous. V was shortened by 0 bases and J by 4 bases, with 21 bases between the two germline ends. This CDR3 spans 18 amino acids. Germline loops: CDR1 LGHNA, CDR2 YSLEER. The CDR3 sequence is CASSQDPPFDLGFTEAFF. CDR3 coding DNA: TGCGCCAGCAGCCAAGATCCCCCATTTGACCTAGGATTCACTGAAGCTTTCTTT.

This clonotype has a count of ten or more. This chain joins TRBV7-2 and TRBJ1-1; D might be TRBD1 (5 bases). Trimming stripped 4 bases from V and 5 bases from J, with 17 bases between. The CDR3 is 15 residues long. The germline gives CDR1 SGHTA, CDR2 FQGNSA. CDR3: CASSWRGRSVTEAFF. CDR3 nucleotide sequence: TGTGCCAGCAGCTGGAGGGGCAGGAGTGTAACTGAAGCTTTCTTT.

This clonotype was detected ten times or more. V usage is TRBV9 and J usage is TRBJ2-2; D is uncertain. Trimming shortened V by 5 bases and J by 3 bases, and 8 bases separated the two germline ends. This CDR3 has 13 amino acids. Germline-derived CDR1 and CDR2 are SGDLS and YYNGEE. CDR3 bases: TGTGCCAGCAGTCTTGACTACACCGGGGAGCTGTTTTTT. It codes for CASSLDYTGELFF.

This clonotype was seen ten or more times. CDR3 loop: CASSLTAYSYEQYF. The CDR3 DNA reads as TGTGCCAGCAGTCTGACAGCGTACTCCTACGAGCAGTACTTC. The rearrangement links TRBV28 to TRBJ2-7; D might be TRBD1 (5 bases). V was cut by 5 bases and J by 0 bases, with 11 bases left in between. The CDR3 runs to 14 residues. Germline lookup yields CDR1 MDHEN and CDR2 SYDVKM.

Ten or more counts support this clonotype. The chain is built from TRBV6-5 and TRBJ1-1; possibly TRBD1 for D (5 bases). This CDR3 spans 14 amino acids. Trimming pared 0 bases from V and 4 bases from J, leaving 9 bases between. The germline CDR1 and CDR2 sequences are MNHEY and SVGAGI. CDR3 sequence: CASSYSTGLTEAFF. DNA for the CDR3: TGTGCCAGCAGTTACTCCACAGGCCTCACTGAAGCTTTCTTT.